One sample yielded the 8 T cell receptor beta chains listed below, sequenced in a study of blood T cells in healthy people across ages. Primed by a sample-barcoded 5' primer and a J-beta primer mix, a second PCR proceeded for 7 to 11 cycles. TCRdb used MiXCR to reprocess the 5' RACE reads, holding one entry per CDR3 protein. The table has more than 650,000 distinct CDR3 sequences, 20% to 25% seen once. Sequenced sample: blood. The receptors come from a man between 65 and 79 years old in good health.

About this clonotype itself: A read error is likely, as this CDR3 ends without the conserved phenylalanine or tryptophan. This chain links TRBV5-5 with TRBJ1-1, with a possible D match to TRBD1 (6 bases). CDR3 length: 16 amino acids. Germline CDR1 SGHKS, CDR2 YYEKEE (reference sequence). Trimming took off 1 base at V and 0 bases at J, with 13 bases between the two ends. CDR3 in DNA: TGTGCCAGCAGCTTGAGCGGCAGGGGAATGAACACTGAAGCTTTCTTG. Its protein is CASSLSGRGMNTEAFL.

The chain recombines TRBV7-2 with TRBJ2-1; 11 nucleotides line up with TRBD2. This CDR3 is 16 amino acids long. In germline, CDR1 is SGHTA, CDR2 FQGNSA. With V trimmed by 6 bases and J by 3 bases, 7 bases remained unmatched. The chain's CDR3 is CASSLIAGGDYNEQFF. CDR3 nucleotide sequence: TGTGCCAGCAGTTTGATAGCGGGGGGGGACTACAATGAGCAGTTCTTC. Drawing the rest from reference TRBV7-2 and TRBJ2-1, the complete variable domain is GAGVSQSPSNKVTEKGKDVELRCDPISGHTALYWYRQSLGQGLEFLIYFQGNSAPDKSGLPSDRFSAERTGGSVSTLTIQRTQQEDSAVYLCASSLIAGGDYNEQFFGPGTRLTVL.

The chain is built from TRBV19 and TRBJ2-3; no clear D. CDR1 and CDR2 (germline): LNHDA, SQIVND (reference sequence). V lost 2 bases and J lost 1, with 4 bases in between. The CDR3 runs to 13 residues. CDR3 protein: CASSISGTDTQYF. The DNA of the CDR3 is TGTGCCAGTAGTATATCGGGCACAGATACGCAGTATTTT.

This chain connects TRBV14 to TRBJ2-3, with a possible D match to TRBD2 (6 bases). The V gene's germline CDR1 is SGHDN and CDR2 FVKESK. This CDR3 has 16 amino acids. The V and J ends lost 2 bases and 3 bases respectively, with 15 bases between them. The CDR3 sequence: CASSQWGGDGTDTQYF. Written as DNA, the CDR3 is TGTGCCAGCAGCCAATGGGGAGGCGATGGTACAGATACGCAGTATTTT.

This clonotype was seen only a few times. The V gene is TRBV24-1, the J gene TRBJ1-2, with a tentative D call TRBD1 (5 bases). V gave up 10 bases and J gave up 5 bases, with 13 bases separating them. Germline CDR1 is KGHDR and CDR2 is SFDVKD. CDR3 size: 12 residues. The CDR3 spells CATNLPGYGYTF. In nucleotides, the CDR3 is TGTGCCACGAATCTTCCAGGGTATGGCTACACCTTC.

The chain couples TRBV20-1 to TRBJ1-3; possibly TRBD1 for D (5 bases). V lost 5 bases to trimming and J lost 3 bases, with 14 bases between them. The CDR3 totals 14 residues. Germline V gene sequence: CDR1 DFQATT, CDR2 SNEGSKA (reference sequence). The CDR3 DNA sequence: TGCAGTGCTCAGCTAGGGGCAGGTGGAAACACCATATATTTT. Its translation is CSAQLGAGGNTIYF.

The chain couples TRBV5-1 to TRBJ1-2, with D unclear. Germline V gene sequence: CDR1 SGHRS, CDR2 YFSETQ. Trimming stripped 0 bases from V and 0 bases from J, with 9 bases between. This CDR3 has 15 residues. CDR3 sequence reads: CASSLGGSSNYGYTF. Here the CDR3 DNA reads TGCGCCAGCAGCTTGGGCGGGTCCTCTAACTATGGCTACACCTTC.

The V call is TRBV5-1, the J call TRBJ2-1, with TRBD2 matching 12 bases. V gave up 6 bases and J gave up 8 bases; unmatched junction bases: 9. Germline assignment: CDR1 SGHRS and CDR2 YFSETQ. CDR3 length: 15 amino acids. The CDR3 region has the DNA TGCGCCAGCAAATTACTAGCGGGGGGAATAGATGAGCAGTTCTTC. Translating gives CASKLLAGGIDEQFF. The entire variable domain, with the rest obtained from reference TRBV5-1 and TRBJ2-1, is as follows: KAGVTQTPRYLIKTRGQQVTLSCSPISGHRSVSWYQQTPGQGLQFLFEYFSETQRNKGNFPGRFSGRQFSNSRSEMNVSTLELGDSALYLCASKLLAGGIDEQFFGPGTRLTVL.